This TCR beta chain was profiled in a study of T cell changes during pregnancy in multiple sclerosis. Libraries were prepared by immunoSEQ multiplex PCR; TCRdb keeps only in-frame clonotypes and omits some of them. The sample lists 35,000 to 40,000 clones; 90% were seen once. The sequences come from peripheral blood, collected in the third trimester of pregnancy. The sequence was collected from a female donor in good health, enrolled as a control in a pregnancy study.

The CDR3 loop is CASSGRDYSIYEQYF. In DNA, the CDR3 is TGTGCCAGCAGTGGCCGGGACTATTCCATCTACGAGCAGTACTTC. V gene TRBV28 combines with J gene TRBJ2-7; 7 bases agree with TRBD2. The length of the CDR3 is 15 residues. CDR1 is MDHEN and CDR2 is SYDVKM in the germline V gene. Trimming removed 5 bases from V and 3 bases from J; junction bases left unmatched: 10.